The rows below give T cell receptor beta chains drawn from one sample of a study of T cell changes during pregnancy in multiple sclerosis. Measured with immunoSEQ multiplex PCR; TCRdb has only the in-frame clones, and not every one. The sample carries about 98,000 clones, about 91% recorded once. This material consisted of peripheral blood, taken after pregnancy. These receptors all stem from a female donor in good health, enrolled as a control in a pregnancy study. CDR3s leave out the opening cysteine and the closing phenylalanine or tryptophan.

cdr3_length	v_call	j_call	cdr3_aa
12	TRBV7-9	TRBJ2-5	ASSEGQHQETQY
13	TRBV14	TRBJ2-7	ASSQVSGLRDEQY
16	TRBV4-1	TRBJ2-1	ASSQEATSGGWGNEQF
11	TRBV28	TRBJ2-3	ASSLLGGLAGY
12	TRBV27	TRBJ2-5	ASSPRLAKETQY
15	TRBV15	TRBJ2-1	ATSPKAGEIPWDEQF
13	TRBV7-9	TRBJ2-3	ASSPPSGRTDTQY
13	TRBV7-2	TRBJ2-1	ASSLAGGTYNEQF
13	TRBV6-6	TRBJ2-1	ASSPVESSYNEQF
12	TRBV9	TRBJ1-3	ASSAPGQGDTIY
12	TRBV6-1	TRBJ1-1	ASRDRDGGTEAF
11	TRBV19	TRBJ2-4	ASSLGQVNIQY
12	TRBV19	TRBJ2-2	ASGGALNTGELF
12	TRBV30	TRBJ1-2	ASRSPGEVFGYT
14	TRBV6-5	TRBJ2-7	ASSLGGRPSPYEQY
12	TRBV18	TRBJ2-4	ASSPLAGGPEGD
11	TRBV11-3	TRBJ2-3	ASSFLLGDTQY
13	TRBV9	TRBJ2-1	ASSVGQLPYNEQF
12	TRBV10-1	TRBJ1-3	ASSQSVAGNTIY
12	TRBV30	TRBJ1-1	AWKSGDGVREAF
10	TRBV27	TRBJ1-1	ASSLRGLSAF
13	TRBV6-5	TRBJ1-4	ASSYSGTVNEKLF
14	TRBV27	TRBJ2-7	ASSLGPGQGQDEQY
17	TRBV7-8	TRBJ2-3	ASSLNVYSGRLREDTQY
10	TRBV5-6	TRBJ1-1	ASSWGDTEAF
14	TRBV5-6	TRBJ2-4	ASSLSAGLAKNIQY
12	TRBV5-4	TRBJ2-1	ASSFPGGRREQF
11	TRBV7-9	TRBJ2-3	ASSFGSTDTQY
13	TRBV13	TRBJ2-1	ASSLLTSGSNEQF
13	TRBV10-3	TRBJ2-5	ATKLAGEGGETQY
11	TRBV7-9	TRBJ1-2	ASRPPGVGGYT
14	TRBV4-2	TRBJ1-1	ASSQVGGTGNTEAF
16	TRBV7-9	TRBJ2-1	ASSPGLAGLRSYNEQF
15	TRBV21-1	TRBJ1-2	ASSLSGQGAPPTGYT
12	TRBV10-3	TRBJ1-2	AISEGEGFGGYT
11	TRBV6-6	TRBJ2-7	ASTAERAYEQY
9	TRBV6-5	TRBJ2-1	ASGLAGGQF
13	TRBV6-1	TRBJ2-1	AAPLVPGGWEEQF
11	TRBV6-4	TRBJ2-7	ASSGTGSGEQY
13	TRBV18	TRBJ1-1	ASSPRTALNTEAF
10	TRBV30	TRBJ2-7	AWTFGGGEQY
12	TRBV4-1	TRBJ1-4	ASSQDNLERKLF
13	TRBV15	TRBJ2-3	ATSSRDITKDTQY
15	TRBV11-2	TRBJ2-3	ASSFGTPGQHTDTQY
12	TRBV6-5	TRBJ1-1	ASSPLGTGGEAF
13	TRBV6-1	TRBJ1-1	ASSEALGLNTEAF
13	TRBV6-6	TRBJ2-3	ASSTNAGLALTQY
11	TRBV7-2	TRBJ2-3	ASSLEGTDTQY
13	TRBV6-1	TRBJ2-5	ASSEDGTRQETQY
14	TRBV28	TRBJ2-1	ASSSAGTGGNNEQF
12	TRBV27	TRBJ1-5	ASSSPLSNQPQH
11	TRBV19	TRBJ1-1	ASTSGRGTEAF
14	TRBV10-2	TRBJ1-2	ASSQLGQAPNYGYT
11	TRBV6-1	TRBJ2-7	ASPSADSYEQY
12	TRBV10-3	TRBJ2-7	AIRGSLSSYEQY
10	TRBV5-1	TRBJ2-1	ASSFGGGEQF
13	TRBV2	TRBJ1-4	ASSGQGQGNEKLF
18	TRBV19	TRBJ2-7	ASSIALSTPDRYTFYEQY
13	TRBV11-2	TRBJ2-7	ASTFFGRGQYEQY
15	TRBV5-1	TRBJ2-1	ASSLGWLAGAVDEQF